The 25 T cell receptor beta chains below were found in one sample sequenced in a study of beta chain features in type 1 diabetes. cDNA synthesis used the whole RNA isolate, giving expressed TCRB sequences. Repertoires were generated with immunoSEQ multiplex PCR, while TCRdb's copy carries only in-frame clones and drops some. Here the sample spans about 220,000 clones, approximately 11% being singletons. Sequencing was done on a sample of central memory CD4+ T cells from blood. Every receptor here comes from a man between 18 and 35 years old in good health.

This clone showed up many times. The chain couples TRBV4-3 to TRBJ2-7; the D is unclear. CDR1 and CDR2 (germline): LGHNA, YSLEER. The CDR3 runs 13 residues. The V and J ends lost 0 bases and 6 bases respectively, with 9 bases between them. The CDR3 loop reads CASSQEPWGEQYF. CDR3 DNA sequence: TGCGCCAGCAGCCAAGAACCCTGGGGCGAGCAGTACTTC.

This rearrangement joins TRBV5-1 to TRBJ2-7, with TRBD1 as a possible D gene (5 bases). This CDR3 is built from 15 residues. Germline CDR1 reads SGHRS; CDR2 reads YFSETQ. With 0 bases removed from V and 1 base from J, the gap between germline ends came to 11 bases. Here the CDR3 reads CASSLVGASSYEQYF. In nucleotides, the CDR3 is TGCGCCAGCAGCTTGGTAGGGGCCTCGTCCTACGAGCAGTACTTC.

This clone was seen a handful of times. This chain joins TRBV7-2 and TRBJ2-7; no clear D. The germline gives CDR1 SGHTA, CDR2 FQGNSA. With 3 bases removed from V and 10 bases from J, the gap between germline ends came to 10 bases. The CDR3 spans 11 residues. CDR3 region: CASSLGFSQYF. The CDR3, as DNA: TGTGCCAGCAGCTTGGGCTTCTCCCAGTACTTC.

V usage is TRBV7-9 and J usage is TRBJ1-2; D is uncertain. Germline CDR1 is SEHNR and CDR2 is FQNEAQ (reference sequence). Trimming pared 1 base from V and 8 bases from J, leaving 14 bases between. This CDR3 is 14 amino acids long. DNA of the CDR3: TGTGCCAGCAGCTTAGTTGTAGGGAATGGCGGCTACACCTTC. It yields the protein CASSLVVGNGGYTF.

This clone was found a few times. CDR3 bases: TGCGCCAGCAGCCTAAGCGTCAACCCCCGCGGCTATGGCTACACCTTC. Its protein product is CASSLSVNPRGYGYTF. V usage is TRBV4-3 and J usage is TRBJ1-2; D not certain. Germline V lookup: CDR1 LGHNA, CDR2 YSLEER. CDR3 length equals 16 residues. The V gene lost 4 bases and the J gene lost 4 bases, with 19 bases spanning the gap.

This clone was seen only a few times. This sequence joins TRBV27 and TRBJ2-1, with D tentatively TRBD1 (7 bases). Per the germline V gene, CDR1 is MNHEY and CDR2 is SMNVEV (reference sequence). The CDR3 totals 20 residues. Trimming left V 5 bases short and J 5 bases short, with 31 bases between. CDR3 residues: CASSLTYAGGDRIPDNEQFF. In nucleotides, the CDR3 is TGTGCCAGCAGTCTTACCTACGCCGGAGGGGACAGAATCCCCGACAATGAGCAGTTCTTC.

This clone was picked up a small number of times. V usage is TRBV2 and J usage is TRBJ2-1, with 9 bases matching TRBD2. The CDR3 has 13 residues. CDR1 is SNHLY and CDR2 is FYNNEI in the germline V gene. Trimming at V came to 7 bases and at J to 8 bases, leaving 6 bases not matched to a gene. The CDR3 region has the DNA TGTGCCAGCATTCCGGGACTAGCCGATGAGCAGTTCTTC. The encoded protein is CASIPGLADEQFF.

This clone was seen a few times. The V and J genes are TRBV2 and TRBJ2-3, with D perhaps matching TRBD1 (5 bases). The length of the CDR3 is 16 residues. Germline lookup yields CDR1 SNHLY and CDR2 FYNNEI. V was cut by 3 bases and J by 0 bases, with 13 bases left in between. The chain's CDR3 is CASSDGASSSTDTQYF. CDR3 nucleotides: TGTGCCAGCAGTGATGGGGCGAGCAGTAGCACAGATACGCAGTATTTT.

This clone was seen more than once but under ten times. The chain recombines TRBV29-1 with TRBJ1-5; D perhaps matches TRBD1 (6 bases). V lost 4 bases, J lost 6 bases, and 19 bases lay in between. This CDR3 has 15 residues. Looked up from germline, CDR1 is SQVTM and CDR2 is ANQGSEA. The CDR3 here is CSVALTTGSGQPQHF. In DNA form, the CDR3 reads TGCAGCGTTGCTCTAACCACAGGGTCAGGTCAGCCCCAGCATTTT.

This clone was seen at least ten times. The V call is TRBV30, the J call TRBJ1-1; D ambiguous. This CDR3 contains 12 residues. Germline assignment: CDR1 GTSNPN and CDR2 SVGIG (reference sequence). The DNA of the CDR3 is TGTGCTTTGAGGTTTATGAACACTGAAGCTTTCTTT. Translating gives CALRFMNTEAFF.

This chain uses TRBV1 with TRBJ1-5. TRBV1 is assigned pseudogene status. The CDR3 loop spans 17 amino acids. The CDR3 spells CTSSQDAGVCPNQPQHF. The CDR3 coding sequence is TGCACCAGCAGCCAAGATGCGGGTGTATGCCCCAATCAGCCCCAGCATTTT.

Turning to this clone: This sample also contains other DNA sequences that code for the same CDR3. This rearrangement joins TRBV18 to TRBJ2-7; 9 bases are shared with TRBD1. This CDR3 spans 14 amino acids. CDR1 and CDR2 from the germline V gene are KGHSH and LQKENI. Unmatched junction bases numbered 1, after V lost 3 bases and J lost 1 base. The CDR3 sequence: CASSPGQGSYEQYF. The DNA of the CDR3 is TGTGCCAGCTCACCGGGACAGGGATCCTACGAGCAGTACTTC.

The V and J genes are TRBV2 and TRBJ2-1; D call uncertain. CDR3 length equals 12 residues. V was pared by 2 bases and J by 4 bases, with 3 bases between. Germline-derived CDR1 and CDR2 are SNHLY and FYNNEI. CDR3 sequence reads: CASSEQYNEQFF. The CDR3 region has the DNA TGTGCCAGCAGTGAACAATACAATGAGCAGTTCTTC.

The chain employs TRBV13 and TRBJ2-2; no clear D. Germline V lookup: CDR1 PRHDT, CDR2 FYEKMQ (reference sequence). CDR3 length equals 17 residues. The germline V and J ends were trimmed by 2 bases and 3 bases, with 16 bases remaining between them. The CDR3 here is CASSLPTDNFYTGELFF. The CDR3, as DNA: TGTGCCAGCAGCTTACCGACGGATAACTTCTACACCGGGGAGCTGTTTTTT.

This clone has ten or more counts. The chain carries TRBV2 and TRBJ2-1, with D perhaps matching TRBD1 (6 bases). V lost 7 bases, J lost 6 bases, and 10 bases lay in between. Germline V CDR1 and CDR2: SNHLY, FYNNEI. The CDR3 totals 12 residues. DNA for the CDR3: TGTGCCAGCAATTTACAGGGCAATGAGCAGTTCTTC. Its translation: CASNLQGNEQFF.

V gene TRBV6-5 combines with J gene TRBJ2-7; D is ambiguous. This CDR3 spans 13 amino acids. CDR1 and CDR2 (germline): MNHEY, SVGAGI. Trimming pared 6 bases from V and 6 bases from J, leaving 15 bases between. The DNA for the CDR3 is TGTGCCAGCAGACCAGACATAGGCCGCGAGCAGTACTTC. Residues: CASRPDIGREQYF.

Many counts were recorded for this clone. Additional DNA sequences in this sample encode the identical CDR3. This chain joins TRBV11-2 and TRBJ2-3; D is unresolved. The V gene lost 0 bases and the J gene lost 5 bases, with 3 bases spanning the gap. Germline assignment: CDR1 SGHAT and CDR2 FQNNGV. CDR3 length equals 12 residues. This chain's CDR3 is CASSLERDTQYF. CDR3 coding DNA: TGTGCCAGCAGCTTAGAGAGAGATACGCAGTATTTT.

The chain joins TRBV10-3 to TRBJ1-1; D unclear. The CDR3 loop spans 13 amino acids. Germline V gene data show CDR1 as ENHRY and CDR2 as SYGVKD. V shed 7 bases and J shed 0 bases, with 9 bases lying between them. The CDR3 sequence is CAINTDLNTEAFF. The CDR3 region has the DNA TGTGCCATCAACACAGATCTGAACACTGAAGCTTTCTTT.

This rearrangement joins TRBV10-3 to TRBJ2-1; D perhaps matches TRBD2 (6 bases). The germline V gene has CDR1 ENHRY and CDR2 SYGVKD. CDR3 length: 14 amino acids. The germline V and J ends were trimmed by 11 bases and 0 bases, with 14 bases remaining between them. In nucleotides, the CDR3 is TGTGCCTCGGGGGTGGGAGGCTCCTACAATGAGCAGTTCTTC. Protein sequence: CASGVGGSYNEQFF.

CDR3 in amino acids: CASSVWDSTGEQYF. The CDR3, as DNA: TGTGCCAGCAGCGTGTGGGACTCCACGGGCGAGCAGTACTTC. The chain is built from TRBV9 and TRBJ2-7; D is possibly TRBD2 (6 bases). The CDR3 consists of 14 residues. CDR1 is SGDLS and CDR2 is YYNGEE in the germline V gene. V was shortened by 2 bases and J by 6 bases, with 15 bases between the two germline ends. Drawing the rest from reference TRBV9 and TRBJ2-7, the complete variable domain is DSGVTQTPKHLITATGQRVTLRCSPRSGDLSVYWYQQSLDQGLQFLIQYYNGEERAKGNILERFSAQQFPDLHSELNLSSLELGDSALYFCASSVWDSTGEQYFGPGTRLTVT.

DNA for the CDR3: TGTGCCAGCAGCTTAGTCGTCCAGATCTACGAGCAGTACTTC. Protein product: CASSLVVQIYEQYF. This chain uses TRBV7-2 with TRBJ2-7; no clear D. The germline gives CDR1 SGHTA, CDR2 FQGNSA. The CDR3 spans 14 residues. V was cut by 1 base and J by 3 bases, with 10 bases left in between. The full variable domain, completed using reference TRBV7-2 and TRBJ2-7, is GAGVSQSPSNKVTEKGKDVELRCDPISGHTALYWYRQSLGQGLEFLIYFQGNSAPDKSGLPSDRFSAERTGGSVSTLTIQRTQQEDSAVYLCASSLVVQIYEQYFGPGTRLTVT.

A few counts support this clone. The J gene is TRBJ2-7, the V gene TRBV5-1; D gene uncertain. V was pared by 4 bases and J by 6 bases, with 20 bases between. Germline values: CDR1 SGHRS, CDR2 YFSETQ. This CDR3 spans 15 amino acids. CDR3 sequence: CASSPELTYHREQYF. As DNA, the CDR3 is TGCGCCAGCAGCCCGGAGCTGACCTACCACCGCGAGCAGTACTTC.

V usage is TRBV30 and J usage is TRBJ1-4; maybe TRBD1 (5 bases). The V gene lost 0 bases and the J gene lost 4 bases, with 18 bases spanning the gap. Germline V gene lookup returns CDR1 GTSNPN and CDR2 SVGIG (reference sequence). This CDR3 spans 17 amino acids. The CDR3 region has the DNA TGTGCCTGGAGTGTTACTATCGGGGGACCGCTTAATGAAAAACTGTTTTTT. Amino acids: CAWSVTIGGPLNEKLFF.

This clone was observed a handful of times. The chain uses TRBV12-5 and TRBJ1-2; TRBD1 aligns across 12 bases. Germline V lookup: CDR1 LGHNT, CDR2 FRNRAP. The junction had 2 bases not matched to a gene; V was cut back by 6 bases and J by 6 bases. This CDR3 has 13 amino acids. In DNA, the CDR3 is TGTGCTAGTGGCCGGGACAGGGGGCATGGCTACACCTTC. As protein: CASGRDRGHGYTF.

This chain uses TRBV7-2 with TRBJ2-3; D is unclear. The ends were cut back, 1 base at V and 4 bases at J, with 12 bases in the middle. CDR1 and CDR2 (germline): SGHTA, FQGNSA. This CDR3 comprises 15 residues. CDR3 nucleotides: TGTGCCAGCAGCTTAGTGTCCAATCGCCCAGATACGCAGTATTTT. Its translation is CASSLVSNRPDTQYF.